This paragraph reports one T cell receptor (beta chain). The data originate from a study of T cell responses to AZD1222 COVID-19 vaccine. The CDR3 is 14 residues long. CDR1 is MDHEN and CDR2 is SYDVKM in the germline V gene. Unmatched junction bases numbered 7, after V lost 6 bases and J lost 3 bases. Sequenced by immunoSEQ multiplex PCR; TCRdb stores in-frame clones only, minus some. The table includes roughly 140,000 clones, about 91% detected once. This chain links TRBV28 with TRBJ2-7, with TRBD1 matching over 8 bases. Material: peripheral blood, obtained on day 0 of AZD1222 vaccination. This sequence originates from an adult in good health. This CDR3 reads CASRPRQGSYEQYF. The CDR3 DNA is TGTGCCAGCAGGCCCAGACAGGGGAGCTACGAGCAGTACTTC.